This T cell receptor (beta chain) was sequenced during a study of T-cell reconstitution after alpha-beta-depleted transplantation in children. The table lists this clonotype with a few counts. TCRbeta library construction was performed incorporating unique molecular identifiers. A single record per CDR3 protein comes from TCRdb applying MiXCR to the PCR reads. The repertoire holds 350,000 to 500,000 distinct CDR3 sequences, about 40% seen once, with approximately 30% in the top ten. There are 16 residues in the CDR3. Trimming took off 6 bases at V and 4 bases at J, with 16 bases between the two ends. Germline lookup yields CDR1 MNHNS and CDR2 SASEGT.

This sample comprised PBMCs, obtained before TCRalphabeta/CD19-depleted stem cell transplant. V usage is TRBV6-1 and J usage is TRBJ1-6; no clear D. This receptor was identified in a girl aged 2-10 years with aplastic anemia, due to receive a stem cell transplant. In DNA, the CDR3 is TGTGCCAGCAGCCCCTCTTCAGGACCTTATAATTCACCCCTCCACTTT. Protein product: CASSPSSGPYNSPLHF.